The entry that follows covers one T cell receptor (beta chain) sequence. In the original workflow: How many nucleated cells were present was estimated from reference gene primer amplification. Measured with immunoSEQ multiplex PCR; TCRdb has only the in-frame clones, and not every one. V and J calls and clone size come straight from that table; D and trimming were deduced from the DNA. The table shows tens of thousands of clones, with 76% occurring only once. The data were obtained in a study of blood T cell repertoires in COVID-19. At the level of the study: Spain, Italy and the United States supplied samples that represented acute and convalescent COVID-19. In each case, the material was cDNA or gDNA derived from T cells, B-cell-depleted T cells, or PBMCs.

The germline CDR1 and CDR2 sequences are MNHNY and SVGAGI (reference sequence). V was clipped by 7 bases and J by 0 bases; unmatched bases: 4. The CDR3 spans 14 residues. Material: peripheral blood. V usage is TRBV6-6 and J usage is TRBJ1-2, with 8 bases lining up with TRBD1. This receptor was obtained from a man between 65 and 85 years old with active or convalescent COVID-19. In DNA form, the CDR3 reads TGTGCCAGCAACCCGGACAGGGCTAACTATGGCTACACCTTC. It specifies CASNPDRANYGYTF.